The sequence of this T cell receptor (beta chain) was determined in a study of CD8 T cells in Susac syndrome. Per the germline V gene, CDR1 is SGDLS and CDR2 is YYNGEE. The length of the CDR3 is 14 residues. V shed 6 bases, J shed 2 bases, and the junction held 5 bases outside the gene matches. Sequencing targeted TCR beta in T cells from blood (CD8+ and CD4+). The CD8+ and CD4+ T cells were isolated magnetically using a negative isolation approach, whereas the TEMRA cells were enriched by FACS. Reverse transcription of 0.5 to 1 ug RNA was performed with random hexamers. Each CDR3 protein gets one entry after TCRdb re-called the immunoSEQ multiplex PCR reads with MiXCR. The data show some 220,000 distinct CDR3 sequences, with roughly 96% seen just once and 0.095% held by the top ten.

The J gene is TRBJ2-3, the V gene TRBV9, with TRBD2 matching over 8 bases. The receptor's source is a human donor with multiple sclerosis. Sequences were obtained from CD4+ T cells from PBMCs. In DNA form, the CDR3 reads TGTGCCAGCAACCCGGGACTAGACACAGATACGCAGTATTTT. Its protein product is CASNPGLDTDTQYF.